These T cell receptor beta chains were read from a single sample in a study of PD-1 blockade in mismatch repair-deficient tumors. The repertoire was sequenced with immunoSEQ multiplex PCR; TCRdb's copy has only in-frame clones and lacks some. The sample records over 75,000 clones, 65% to 85% being singletons. Sequencing used peripheral blood, obtained 12 weeks after starting pembrolizumab. The receptor set was obtained from an adult with mismatch repair-deficient cancer. Both conserved end residues are part of each CDR3. Clone size appears in some rows only: once, few, many, or a class for an expanded clone.

V gene	J gene	clone size	CDR3 protein
TRBV19	TRBJ2-7	-	CASSQSADTYEQYF
TRBV29-1	TRBJ1-1	-	CSAPGQKNTEAFF
TRBV11-3	TRBJ1-1	-	CASSPDSFMNTEAFF
TRBV5-4	TRBJ2-4	many	CASSSDRLGAKNIQYF
TRBV2	TRBJ2-3	-	CASSEALGTSGFPSTDTQYF
TRBV27	TRBJ1-4	-	CASTPRRGGEKLFF
TRBV18	TRBJ2-7	-	CASSPGTGSGEQYF
TRBV18	TRBJ2-5	-	CASSGLAGLTYRETQYF
TRBV19	TRBJ2-7	-	CASGGLSSGSYEQYF
TRBV7-2	TRBJ2-5	-	CASSLKGGGQETQYF
TRBV11-3	TRBJ2-7	-	CASSLDRDSLAYEQYF
TRBV5-4	TRBJ2-3	-	CASSLDAGADTQYF